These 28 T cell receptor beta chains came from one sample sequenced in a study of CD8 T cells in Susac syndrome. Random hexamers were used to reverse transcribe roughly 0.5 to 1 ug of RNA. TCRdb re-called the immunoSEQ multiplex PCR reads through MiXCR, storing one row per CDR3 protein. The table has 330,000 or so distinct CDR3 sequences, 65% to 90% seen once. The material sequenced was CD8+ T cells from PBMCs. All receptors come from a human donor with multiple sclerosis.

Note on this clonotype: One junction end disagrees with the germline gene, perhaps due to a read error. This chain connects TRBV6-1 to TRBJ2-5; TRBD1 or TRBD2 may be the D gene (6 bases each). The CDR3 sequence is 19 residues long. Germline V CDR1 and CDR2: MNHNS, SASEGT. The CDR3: CASSEASGAYFPEGTFPVF. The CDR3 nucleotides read TGTGCCAGCAGTGAAGCGTCGGGGGCCTACTTTCCAGAAGGAACTTTCCCAGTCTTC.

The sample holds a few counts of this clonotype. Written as DNA, the CDR3 is TGTGCCAGCAGTTACTCGACATTTTCGGGTGAGACCCAGTACTTC. Protein product: CASSYSTFSGETQYF. V usage is TRBV6-2 or TRBV6-3 and J usage is TRBJ2-5; D ambiguous. From germline, CDR1 is MNHEY and CDR2 SVGEGT. The germline V and J ends were trimmed by 0 bases and 5 bases, with 13 bases remaining between them. The CDR3 sequence is 15 residues long.

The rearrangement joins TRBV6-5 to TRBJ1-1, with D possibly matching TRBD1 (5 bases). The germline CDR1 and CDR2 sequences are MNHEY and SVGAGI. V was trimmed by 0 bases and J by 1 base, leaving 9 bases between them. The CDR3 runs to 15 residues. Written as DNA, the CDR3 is TGTGCCAGCAGTTACTCTGGACAACGGAACACTGAAGCTTTCTTT. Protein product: CASSYSGQRNTEAFF.

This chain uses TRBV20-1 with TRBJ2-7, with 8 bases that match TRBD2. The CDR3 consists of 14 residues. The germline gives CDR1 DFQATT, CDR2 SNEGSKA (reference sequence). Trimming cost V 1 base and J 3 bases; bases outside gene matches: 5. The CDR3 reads CSARVLAGVYEQYF. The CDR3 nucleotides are TGCAGTGCTAGAGTGCTAGCGGGCGTCTACGAGCAGTACTTC.

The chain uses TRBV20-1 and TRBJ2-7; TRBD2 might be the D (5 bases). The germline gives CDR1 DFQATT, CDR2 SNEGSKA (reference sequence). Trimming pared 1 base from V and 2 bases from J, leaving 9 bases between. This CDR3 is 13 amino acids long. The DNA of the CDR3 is TGCAGTGCTAGAGGAAGCGGAGCCTACGAGCAGTACTTC. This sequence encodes CSARGSGAYEQYF.

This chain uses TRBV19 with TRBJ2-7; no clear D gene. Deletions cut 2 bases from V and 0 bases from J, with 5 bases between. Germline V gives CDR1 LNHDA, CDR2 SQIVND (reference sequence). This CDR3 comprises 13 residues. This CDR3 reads CASSIQDSYEQYF. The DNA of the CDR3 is TGTGCCAGTAGTATACAGGACTCCTACGAGCAGTACTTC. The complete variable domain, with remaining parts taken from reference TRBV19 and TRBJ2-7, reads DGGITQSPKYLFRKEGQNVTLSCEQNLNHDAMYWYRQDPGQGLRLIYYSQIVNDFQKGDIAEGYSVSREKKESFPLTVTSAQKNPTAFYLCASSIQDSYEQYFGPGTRLTVT.

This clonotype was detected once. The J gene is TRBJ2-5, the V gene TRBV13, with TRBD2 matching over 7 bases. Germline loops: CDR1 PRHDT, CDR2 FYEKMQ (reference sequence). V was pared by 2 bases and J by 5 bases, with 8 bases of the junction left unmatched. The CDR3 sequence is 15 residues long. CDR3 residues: CASSLWRERAETQYF. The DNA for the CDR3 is TGTGCCAGCAGCTTATGGCGGGAGAGGGCGGAGACCCAGTACTTC.

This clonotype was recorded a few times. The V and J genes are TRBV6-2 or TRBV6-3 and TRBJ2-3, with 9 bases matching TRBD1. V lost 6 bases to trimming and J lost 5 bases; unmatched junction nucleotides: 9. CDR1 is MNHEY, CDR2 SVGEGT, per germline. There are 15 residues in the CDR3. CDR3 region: CASRETGGGGDTQYF. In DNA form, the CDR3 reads TGTGCCAGCAGAGAGACAGGGGGAGGTGGAGATACGCAGTATTTT.

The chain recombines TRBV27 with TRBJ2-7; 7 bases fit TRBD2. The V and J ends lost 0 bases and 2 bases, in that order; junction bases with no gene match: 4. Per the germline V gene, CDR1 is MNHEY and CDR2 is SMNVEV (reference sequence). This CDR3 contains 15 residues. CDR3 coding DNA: TGTGCCAGCAGTTTATCGGCTAGCGGTACCTACGAGCAGTACTTC. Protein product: CASSLSASGTYEQYF.

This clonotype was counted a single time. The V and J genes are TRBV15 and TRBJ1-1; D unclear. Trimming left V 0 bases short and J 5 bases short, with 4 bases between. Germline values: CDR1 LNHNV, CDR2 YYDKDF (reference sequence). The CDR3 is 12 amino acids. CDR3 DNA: TGTGCCACCAGCAGAGATATGACTGAAGCTTTCTTT. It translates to CATSRDMTEAFF.

The CDR3 spells CASSFQGAFTSYEQYF. The DNA for the CDR3 is TGTGCCAGCAGCTTCCAGGGGGCCTTTACCTCCTACGAGCAGTACTTC. This chain joins TRBV5-6 and TRBJ2-7; 8 bases agree with TRBD1. The CDR3 has 16 residues. The ends lost 2 bases at V and 0 bases at J; junction bases unmatched: 7. Germline-derived CDR1 and CDR2 are SGHDT and YYEEEE.

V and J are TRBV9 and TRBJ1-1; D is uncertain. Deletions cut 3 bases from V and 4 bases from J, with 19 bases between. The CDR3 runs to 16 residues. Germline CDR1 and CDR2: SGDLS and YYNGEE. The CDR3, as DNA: TGTGCCAGCAGCGCCTCTGAGGGCCCCCGAGCCACTGAAGCTTTCTTT. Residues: CASSASEGPRATEAFF.

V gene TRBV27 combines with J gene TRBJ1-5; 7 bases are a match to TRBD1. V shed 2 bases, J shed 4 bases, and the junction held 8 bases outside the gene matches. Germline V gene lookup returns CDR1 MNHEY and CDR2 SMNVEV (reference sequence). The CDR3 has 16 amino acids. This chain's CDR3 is CASSLMGQLTNQPQHF. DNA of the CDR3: TGTGCCAGCAGTTTAATGGGACAGCTTACTAATCAGCCCCAGCATTTT.

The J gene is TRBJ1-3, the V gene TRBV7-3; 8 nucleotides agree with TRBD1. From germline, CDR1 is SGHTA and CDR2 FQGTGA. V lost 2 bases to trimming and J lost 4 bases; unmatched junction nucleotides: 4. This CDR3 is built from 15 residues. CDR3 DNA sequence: TGTGCCAGCAGCTTACAGGGGGCTCCCGGAAACACCATATATTTT. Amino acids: CASSLQGAPGNTIYF.

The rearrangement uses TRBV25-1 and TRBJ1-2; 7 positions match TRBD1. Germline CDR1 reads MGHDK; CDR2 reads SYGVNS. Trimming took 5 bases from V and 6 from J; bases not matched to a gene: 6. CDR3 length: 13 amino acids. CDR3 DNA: TGTGCCAGCAGTTCCGGGACAGTGAATGGCTACACCTTC. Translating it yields CASSSGTVNGYTF.

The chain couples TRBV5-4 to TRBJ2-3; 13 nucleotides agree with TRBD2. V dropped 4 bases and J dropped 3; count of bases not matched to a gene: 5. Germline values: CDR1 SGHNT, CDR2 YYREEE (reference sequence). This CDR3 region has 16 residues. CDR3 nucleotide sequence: TGTGCCAGCAGCACTGGACTAGCGGGAGCTACAGATACGCAGTATTTT. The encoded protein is CASSTGLAGATDTQYF.

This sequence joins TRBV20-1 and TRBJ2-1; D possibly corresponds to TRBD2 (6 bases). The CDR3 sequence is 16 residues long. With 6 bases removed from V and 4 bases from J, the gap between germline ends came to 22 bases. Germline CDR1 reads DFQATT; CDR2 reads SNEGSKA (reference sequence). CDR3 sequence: CSARTIPRPTYNEQFF. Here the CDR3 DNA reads TGCAGTGCAAGGACTATCCCGCGTCCGACATACAATGAGCAGTTCTTC.

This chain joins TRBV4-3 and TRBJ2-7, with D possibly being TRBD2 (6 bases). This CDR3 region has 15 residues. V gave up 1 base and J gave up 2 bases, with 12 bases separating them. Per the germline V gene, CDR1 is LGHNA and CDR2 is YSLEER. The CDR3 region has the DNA TGCGCCAGCAGCCAAGCTTCGGGACTTCCCTACGAGCAGTACTTC. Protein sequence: CASSQASGLPYEQYF.

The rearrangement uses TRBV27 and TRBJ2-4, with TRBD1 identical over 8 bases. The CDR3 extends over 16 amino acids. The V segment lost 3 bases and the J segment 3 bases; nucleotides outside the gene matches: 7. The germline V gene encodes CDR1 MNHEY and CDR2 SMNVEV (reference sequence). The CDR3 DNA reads TGTGCCAGCAGTTTTGGGACAGGCCTCTACAAAAACATTCAGTACTTC. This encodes CASSFGTGLYKNIQYF.

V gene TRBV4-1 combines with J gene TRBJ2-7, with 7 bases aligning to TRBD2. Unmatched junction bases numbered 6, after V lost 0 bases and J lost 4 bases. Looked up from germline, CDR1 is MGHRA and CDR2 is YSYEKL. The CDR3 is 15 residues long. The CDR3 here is CASSQEGGSGYEQYF. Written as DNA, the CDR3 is TGCGCCAGCAGCCAAGAGGGCGGGAGTGGTTACGAGCAGTACTTC.

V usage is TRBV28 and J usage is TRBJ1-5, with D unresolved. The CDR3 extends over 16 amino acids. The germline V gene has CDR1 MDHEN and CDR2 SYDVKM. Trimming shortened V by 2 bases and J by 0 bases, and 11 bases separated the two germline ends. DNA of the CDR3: TGTGCCAGCAGTTTAATTCCGGACCTTAGCAATCAGCCCCAGCATTTT. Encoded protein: CASSLIPDLSNQPQHF.

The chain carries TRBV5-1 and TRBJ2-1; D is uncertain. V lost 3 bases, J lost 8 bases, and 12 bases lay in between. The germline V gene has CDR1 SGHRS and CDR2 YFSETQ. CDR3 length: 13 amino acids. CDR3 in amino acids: CASSWVGGHEQFF. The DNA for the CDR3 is TGCGCCAGCAGCTGGGTAGGTGGACATGAGCAGTTCTTC.

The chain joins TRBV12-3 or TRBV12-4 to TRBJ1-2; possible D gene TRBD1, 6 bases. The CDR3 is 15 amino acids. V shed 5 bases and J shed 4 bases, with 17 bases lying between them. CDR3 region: CASSHREDSLYGYTF. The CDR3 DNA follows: TGTGCCAGCAGTCATAGGGAGGACAGTCTCTATGGCTACACCTTC.

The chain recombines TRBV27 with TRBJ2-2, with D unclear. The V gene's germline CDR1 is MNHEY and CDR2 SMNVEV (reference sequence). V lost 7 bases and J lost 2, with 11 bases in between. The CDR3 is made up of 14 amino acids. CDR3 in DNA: TGTGCCAGCAAACCGCTAGGCAACACCGGGGAGCTGTTTTTT. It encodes CASKPLGNTGELFF.

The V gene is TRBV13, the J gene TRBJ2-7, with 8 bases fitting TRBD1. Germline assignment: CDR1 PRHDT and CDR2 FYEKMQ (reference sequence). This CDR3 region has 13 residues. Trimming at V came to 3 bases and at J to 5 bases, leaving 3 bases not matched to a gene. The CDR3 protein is CASSLTGDHEQYF. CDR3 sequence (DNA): TGTGCCAGCAGCTTGACAGGGGACCACGAGCAGTACTTC.

CDR3 amino acids: CASSMEGSPYEQYF. The DNA for the CDR3 is TGTGCCAGTAGTATGGAGGGTTCTCCCTACGAGCAGTACTTC. This sequence joins TRBV19 and TRBJ2-7; the D gene is possibly TRBD2 (6 bases). The V end lost 3 bases, the J end lost 2 bases, and 11 bases lay between the germline ends. The CDR3 extends over 14 amino acids. The germline gives CDR1 LNHDA, CDR2 SQIVND (reference sequence).

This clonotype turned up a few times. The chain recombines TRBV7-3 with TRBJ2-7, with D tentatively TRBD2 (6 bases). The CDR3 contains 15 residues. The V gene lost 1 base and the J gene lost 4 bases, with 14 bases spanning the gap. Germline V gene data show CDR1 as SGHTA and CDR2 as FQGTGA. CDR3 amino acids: CASSLSGTAPYEQYF. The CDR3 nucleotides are TGTGCCAGCAGCTTAAGCGGGACCGCCCCATACGAGCAGTACTTC.

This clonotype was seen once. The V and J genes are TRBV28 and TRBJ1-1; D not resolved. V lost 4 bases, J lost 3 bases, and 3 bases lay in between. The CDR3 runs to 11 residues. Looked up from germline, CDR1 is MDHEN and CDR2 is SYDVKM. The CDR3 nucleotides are TGTGCCAGCAGTTCGGACACTGAAGCTTTCTTT. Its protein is CASSSDTEAFF.